The 29 T cell receptor beta chains below all came from one sample that was sequenced in a study of blood T cell repertoires in COVID-19. Here immunoSEQ multiplex PCR was the method, and the copy in TCRdb shows in-frame clones only, minus some. This table has 300,000 to 400,000 clones, more than 70% appearing once. The specimen sequenced was peripheral blood. These receptors all stem from a woman younger than 45 with COVID-19, enrolled during active disease.

The genes are TRBV13 and TRBJ2-2; 10 bases align to TRBD1. V dropped 5 bases and J dropped 3; count of bases not matched to a gene: 12. This CDR3 is built from 18 residues. Germline loops: CDR1 PRHDT, CDR2 FYEKMQ (reference sequence). The CDR3 sequence is CASSPGGAGQGYTGELFF. CDR3 DNA: TGTGCCAGCAGCCCAGGAGGCGCGGGACAGGGGTACACCGGGGAGCTGTTTTTT.

The chain recombines TRBV3-1 (or the pseudogene TRBV3-2) with TRBJ2-7; D gene uncertain. The germline V gene encodes CDR1 LGHDT and CDR2 YNNKEL (reference sequence). The CDR3 totals 11 residues. The germline V and J ends were trimmed by 0 bases and 9 bases, with 6 bases remaining between them. The CDR3: CASSQDGGQYF. CDR3 bases: TGTGCCAGCAGCCAAGACGGCGGGCAGTACTTC.

The chain couples TRBV7-2 to TRBJ2-7; D perhaps matches TRBD2 (6 bases). The germline V gene has CDR1 SGHTA and CDR2 FQGNSA. The CDR3 covers 17 residues. Trimming removed 5 bases at V and 0 bases at J, with 20 bases between. The CDR3 region has the DNA TGTGCCAGCAGCCTAAGGGCTAGCGCTTCAAGCTCCTACGAGCAGTACGTC. Amino acid sequence: CASSLRASASSSYEQYV.

This rearrangement joins TRBV4-1 to TRBJ2-1, with D possibly TRBD1 on 6 matching bases. CDR3 length: 17 amino acids. V lost 1 base to trimming and J lost 4 bases, with 17 bases between them. Looked up from germline, CDR1 is MGHRA and CDR2 is YSYEKL. CDR3 sequence (DNA): TGCGCCAGCAGCCAAGTTACAGGGCCCAAAAATTACAATGAGCAGTTCTTC. This translates into CASSQVTGPKNYNEQFF.

The chain combines TRBV14 with TRBJ1-1; D gene unclear. V lost 4 bases, J lost 1 base, and 7 bases lay in between. In germline, CDR1 is SGHDN, CDR2 FVKESK. This CDR3 is 13 amino acids long. The CDR3 bases are TGTGCCAGCAGCCCGACTGAGAACACTGAAGCTTTCTTT. As protein: CASSPTENTEAFF.

The chain recombines TRBV7-9 with TRBJ2-5, with 9 nucleotides matching TRBD1. This CDR3 contains 13 residues. Germline V gene sequence: CDR1 SEHNR, CDR2 FQNEAQ (reference sequence). J lost 5 bases, V lost 5 bases, and 3 bases had no gene match. The CDR3 nucleotides read TGTGCCAGCAGCACCGACAGGGGGGAGACCCAGTACTTC. Translation: CASSTDRGETQYF.

The chain uses TRBV2 and TRBJ2-1, with D perhaps matching TRBD2 (5 bases). The germline V gene encodes CDR1 SNHLY and CDR2 FYNNEI. V was cut by 4 bases and J by 9 bases, with 16 bases left in between. There are 14 residues in the CDR3. The CDR3: CASSVEAQTLEQFF. The CDR3 DNA is TGTGCCAGCAGTGTGGAGGCCCAAACTCTTGAGCAGTTCTTC.

This clone was detected a few times. J is TRBJ2-7 and V is TRBV4-2; 10 bases align to TRBD1. The V and J ends lost 1 base and 2 bases, in that order; junction bases with no gene match: 5. From germline, CDR1 is LGHNA and CDR2 YNFKEQ. The CDR3 is 16 residues long. CDR3 nucleotide sequence: TGTGCCAGCAGCCAAGGTGAAGGGACAGGGGCCTACGAGCAGTACTTC. It encodes CASSQGEGTGAYEQYF.

The CDR3 DNA is TGTGCCAGCAGCTTAATAGCGGGACCGCCATCTTTTACTGAGCAGTTCTTC. Translating gives CASSLIAGPPSFTEQFF. This rearrangement joins TRBV28 to TRBJ2-1, with TRBD2 identical over 8 bases. The CDR3 covers 17 residues. Germline V gene lookup returns CDR1 MDHEN and CDR2 SYDVKM. V lost 6 bases to trimming and J lost 9 bases; unmatched junction nucleotides: 19.

The gene calls are TRBV6-5 and TRBJ1-2; D might be TRBD1 (6 bases). The V end was cut by 6 bases, the J end by 4 bases, with 9 bases between. Germline-derived CDR1 and CDR2 are MNHEY and SVGAGI. The CDR3 loop spans 12 amino acids. The CDR3 sequence: CASRGQFYGYTF. CDR3 DNA: TGTGCCAGCAGAGGACAGTTCTATGGCTACACCTTC.

This chain links TRBV29-1 with TRBJ1-2, with unresolved D. Per the germline V gene, CDR1 is SQVTM and CDR2 is ANQGSEA. V lost 7 bases to trimming and J lost 1 base, with 13 bases between them. The CDR3 has 13 residues. The CDR3 here is CSATVGNNYGYTF. The CDR3 DNA reads as TGCAGCGCCACCGTCGGGAATAACTATGGCTACACCTTC.

The rearrangement uses TRBV19 and TRBJ2-1; D may be TRBD1 (5 bases). CDR3 length equals 11 residues. The germline V and J ends were trimmed by 6 bases and 5 bases, with 5 bases remaining between them. Germline loops: CDR1 LNHDA, CDR2 SQIVND (reference sequence). The CDR3 sequence is CASRGHNEQFF. The CDR3 region has the DNA TGTGCCAGTAGGGGGCACAATGAGCAGTTCTTC.

The gene calls are TRBV9 and TRBJ2-2; 13 bases are a match to TRBD2. CDR3 size: 15 residues. From germline, CDR1 is SGDLS and CDR2 YYNGEE. The ends lost 3 bases at V and 5 bases at J; junction bases unmatched: 1. The CDR3 protein is CASSATSGRTGELFF. DNA for the CDR3: TGTGCCAGCAGCGCGACTAGCGGGAGGACCGGGGAGCTGTTTTTT.

V and J are TRBV10-3 and TRBJ1-1, with D perhaps TRBD1 (5 bases). V shed 0 bases and J shed 9 bases, with 11 bases lying between them. Germline loops: CDR1 ENHRY, CDR2 SYGVKD. The CDR3 runs to 13 residues. CDR3: CAISESPTAKAFF. CDR3 coding DNA: TGTGCCATCAGTGAGTCCCCGACAGCAAAAGCTTTCTTT.

The DNA for the CDR3 is TGTGCCAGCAGCTGGGGGACAGGGGCTCATGGGGACACTGAAGCTTTCTTT. This encodes CASSWGTGAHGDTEAFF. The chain has TRBV7-2 and TRBJ1-1; TRBD1 matches at 10 bases. There are 17 residues in the CDR3. Trimming at V came to 4 bases and at J to 3 bases, leaving 11 bases not matched to a gene. Per germline, CDR1 SGHTA and CDR2 FQGNSA.

This chain connects TRBV11-2 to TRBJ2-3; 7 bases agree with TRBD1. After removal of 5 bases from V and 1 base from J, the junction contained 3 bases not matched to a gene. This CDR3 region has 14 residues. The germline gives CDR1 SGHAT, CDR2 FQNNGV. CDR3 in DNA: TGTGCCAGCAGCCCTGGACAGGGCACAGATACGCAGTATTTT. Protein sequence: CASSPGQGTDTQYF.

V usage is TRBV14 and J usage is TRBJ2-5, with 7 bases lining up with TRBD1. Germline CDR1 is SGHDN and CDR2 is FVKESK. The CDR3 contains 15 residues. J gave up 5 bases and V 4 bases, and 10 bases lay outside the gene matches. The CDR3 DNA sequence: TGTGCCAGCAGCCCTGGGACAGTGCTTGGGGAGACCCAGTACTTC. It is translated as CASSPGTVLGETQYF.

The CDR3 DNA follows: TGTGCCAGCAGTGACCCCTTGGCAGGCCCTAGCACAGATACGCAGTATTTT. This sequence encodes CASSDPLAGPSTDTQYF. The chain recombines TRBV2 with TRBJ2-3, with unresolved D. The CDR3 is 17 residues long. Germline V lookup: CDR1 SNHLY, CDR2 FYNNEI. V was shortened by 3 bases and J by 0 bases, with 16 bases between the two germline ends.

The chain recombines TRBV7-8 with TRBJ2-7; 8 nucleotides line up with TRBD1. Unmatched junction bases numbered 8, after V lost 5 bases and J lost 5 bases. The germline gives CDR1 SGHVS, CDR2 FQNEAQ. This CDR3 region has 14 residues. In DNA, the CDR3 is TGTGCCAGCAGCCGAGAGACAGGGGACCACGAGCAGTACTTC. Its protein is CASSRETGDHEQYF.

V and J are TRBV19 and TRBJ1-5; TRBD1 matches at 9 bases. The length of the CDR3 is 15 residues. Looked up from germline, CDR1 is LNHDA and CDR2 is SQIVND (reference sequence). The J segment lost 2 bases and the V segment lost 5 bases, leaving 4 bases of the junction unmatched. CDR3 loop: CASSGTGGGNQPQHF. CDR3 DNA sequence: TGTGCCAGTAGTGGAACAGGGGGCGGCAATCAGCCCCAGCATTTT.

The genes are TRBV20-1 and TRBJ2-1, with 9 bases matching TRBD2. The CDR3 sequence is 14 residues long. CDR1 and CDR2 (germline): DFQATT, SNEGSKA (reference sequence). The J segment lost 3 bases and the V segment lost 3 bases, leaving 3 bases of the junction unmatched. The CDR3 nucleotides read TGCAGTGCTAGTATTAGCGGGGGCTACAATGAGCAGTTCTTC. Protein sequence: CSASISGGYNEQFF.

J is TRBJ2-5 and V is TRBV11-3, with TRBD2 matching over 9 bases. CDR3 length: 17 amino acids. Losses at the gene ends were 3 bases for V and 5 bases for J; bases not matched to a gene: 13. From germline, CDR1 is SGHNT and CDR2 YENEEA. CDR3 bases: TGTGCCAGCAGCTTTCGGACTAGCGTTCAGCCGCGTGAGACCCAGTACTTC. Its translation is CASSFRTSVQPRETQYF.

V and J are TRBV7-2 and TRBJ2-7, with D maybe TRBD1 (5 bases). The CDR3 totals 14 residues. From germline, CDR1 is SGHTA and CDR2 FQGNSA. Trimming cost V 5 bases and J 4 bases, with 15 bases left between them. The CDR3, as DNA: TGTGCCAGCAGCACCAACCCCAGGGATTACGAGCAGTACGTC. Translating gives CASSTNPRDYEQYV.

The rearrangement uses TRBV18 and TRBJ2-1, with D possibly TRBD1 on 6 matching bases. V lost 1 base, J lost 10 bases, and 20 bases lay in between. The CDR3 runs 16 residues. CDR1 is KGHSH, CDR2 LQKENI, per germline. The CDR3 sequence: CASSPRGGRAVGEQFF. CDR3 sequence (DNA): TGTGCCAGCTCACCACGTGGGGGCAGGGCCGTCGGGGAGCAGTTCTTC.

This sequence joins TRBV30 and TRBJ2-7; the D gene is possibly TRBD1 (5 bases). Germline-derived CDR1 and CDR2 are GTSNPN and SVGIG (reference sequence). CDR3 length: 16 residues. Between the trimmed V and J ends, which lost 0 bases and 1 base, there was a span of 16 bases. CDR3 coding DNA: TGTGCCTGGAGTGTACTTCGGGTTGACAGATCCTACGAGCAGTACGTC. Its translation: CAWSVLRVDRSYEQYV.

This clone has at least ten counts. This chain joins TRBV11-3 and TRBJ2-3; the match to TRBD2 covers 9 bases. Germline CDR1 SGHNT, CDR2 YENEEA. The CDR3 totals 17 residues. V shed 5 bases, J shed 5 bases, and the junction held 14 bases outside the gene matches. The DNA for the CDR3 is TGTGCCAGCAGCCGATCTGGGGCGGGAGGGCCTGTAGATACGCAGTATTTT. Protein sequence: CASSRSGAGGPVDTQYF.

CDR3 amino acids: CASSIRSGGPGGGELFF. The CDR3 DNA follows: TGTGCCAGTAGTATTCGTAGCGGGGGCCCCGGAGGCGGGGAGCTGTTTTTT. The rearrangement links TRBV19 to TRBJ2-2, with TRBD2 matching 9 bases. The CDR3 contains 17 residues. CDR1 and CDR2 (germline): LNHDA, SQIVND (reference sequence). Trimming cost V 3 bases and J 7 bases; bases outside gene matches: 12.

The rearrangement joins TRBV3-1 (or the pseudogene TRBV3-2) to TRBJ2-5; TRBD2 matches 7 bases. Germline loops: CDR1 LGHDT, CDR2 YNNKEL (reference sequence). V gave up 4 bases and J gave up 5 bases; unmatched junction bases: 19. The CDR3 extends over 18 amino acids. For the CDR3, the DNA is TGTGCCAGCAGCCCGCCCCCCAGGTCGGGGGGTCTCGGGGAGACCCAGTACTTC. It is translated as CASSPPPRSGGLGETQYF.

A few counts support this clone. J is TRBJ2-1 and V is TRBV7-9; D is possibly TRBD2 (5 bases). The V and J ends lost 5 bases and 2 bases respectively, with 16 bases between them. This CDR3 is built from 16 residues. Germline V lookup: CDR1 SEHNR, CDR2 FQNEAQ (reference sequence). The CDR3, as DNA: TGTGCCAGCAGCCCCCGGGATAAGGAACCCTACAATGAGCAGTTCTTC. It yields the protein CASSPRDKEPYNEQFF.